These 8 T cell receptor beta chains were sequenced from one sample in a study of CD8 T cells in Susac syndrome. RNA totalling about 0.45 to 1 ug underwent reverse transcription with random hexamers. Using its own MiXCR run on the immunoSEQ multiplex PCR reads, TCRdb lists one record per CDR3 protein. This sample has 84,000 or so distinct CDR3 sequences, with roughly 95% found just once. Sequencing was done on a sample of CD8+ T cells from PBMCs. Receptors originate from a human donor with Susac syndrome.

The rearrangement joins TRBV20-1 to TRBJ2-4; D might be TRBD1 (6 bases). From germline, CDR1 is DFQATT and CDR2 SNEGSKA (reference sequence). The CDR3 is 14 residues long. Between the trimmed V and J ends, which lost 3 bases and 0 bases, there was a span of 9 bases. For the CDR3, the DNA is TGCAGTGCTAGCGGGACACTAGCCAAAAACATTCAGTACTTC. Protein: CSASGTLAKNIQYF.

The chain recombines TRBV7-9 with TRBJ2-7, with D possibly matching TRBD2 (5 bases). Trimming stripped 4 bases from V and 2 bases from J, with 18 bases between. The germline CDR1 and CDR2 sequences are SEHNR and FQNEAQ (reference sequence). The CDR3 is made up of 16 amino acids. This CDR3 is CASSYWTVTATYEQYF. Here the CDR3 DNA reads TGTGCCAGCAGCTACTGGACTGTGACGGCAACCTACGAGCAGTACTTC.

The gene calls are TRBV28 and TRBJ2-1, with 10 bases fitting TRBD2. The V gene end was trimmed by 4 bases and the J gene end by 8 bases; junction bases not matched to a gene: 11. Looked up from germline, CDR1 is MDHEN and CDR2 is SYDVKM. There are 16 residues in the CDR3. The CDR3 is CASSYGTSDVSDEQFF. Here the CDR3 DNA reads TGTGCCAGCAGTTACGGGACTAGCGACGTTAGTGATGAGCAGTTCTTC.

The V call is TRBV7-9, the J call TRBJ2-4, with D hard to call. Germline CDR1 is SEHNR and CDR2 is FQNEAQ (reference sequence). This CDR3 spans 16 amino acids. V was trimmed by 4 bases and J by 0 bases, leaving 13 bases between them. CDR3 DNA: TGTGCCAGCAGCTCAACACCCAGCATAGCCAAAAACATTCAGTACTTC. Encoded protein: CASSSTPSIAKNIQYF.

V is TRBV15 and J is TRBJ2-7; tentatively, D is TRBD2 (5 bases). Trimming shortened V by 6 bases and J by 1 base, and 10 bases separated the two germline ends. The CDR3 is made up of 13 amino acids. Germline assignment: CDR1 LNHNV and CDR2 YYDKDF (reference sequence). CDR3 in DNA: TGTGCCACCAGGGTGACTACTTCCTACGAGCAGTACTTC. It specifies CATRVTTSYEQYF.

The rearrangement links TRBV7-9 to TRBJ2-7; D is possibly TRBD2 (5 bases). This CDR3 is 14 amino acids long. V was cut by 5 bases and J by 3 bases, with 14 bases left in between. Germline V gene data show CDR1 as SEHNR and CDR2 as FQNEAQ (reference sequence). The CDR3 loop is CASSPEGGDYEQYF. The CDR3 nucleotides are TGTGCCAGCAGCCCCGAAGGAGGAGACTACGAGCAGTACTTC.

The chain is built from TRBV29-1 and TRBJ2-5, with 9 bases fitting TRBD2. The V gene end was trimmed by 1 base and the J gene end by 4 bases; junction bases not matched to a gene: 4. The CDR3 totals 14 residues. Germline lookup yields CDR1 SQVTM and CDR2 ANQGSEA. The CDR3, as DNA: TGCAGCGTTGAAGGCGGGAGGGCCTCAGAGACCCAGTACTTC. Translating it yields CSVEGGRASETQYF.

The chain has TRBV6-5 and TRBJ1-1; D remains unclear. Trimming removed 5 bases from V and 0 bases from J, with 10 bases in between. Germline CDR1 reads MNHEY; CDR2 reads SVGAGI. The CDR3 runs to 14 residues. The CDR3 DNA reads TGTGCCAGCAGTCGGACCGATATGAACACTGAAGCTTTCTTT. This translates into CASSRTDMNTEAFF.